Following are 8 T cell receptor beta chains from one sample sequenced in a study of blood T cell repertoires in COVID-19. Some clones are missing from TCRdb's copy, which holds only in-frame ones; the method was immunoSEQ multiplex PCR. The table shows 320,000 or so clones, with around 85% occurring only once. What was sequenced was PBMCs or T cells enriched from blood (not recorded which). All receptors derive from a woman aged 25-40 years who had been exposed to COVID-19.

This clone was counted once. Here the CDR3 DNA reads TGTGCCAGCAGTCCAGACCGACAGGGGATCTATGGCTACACCTTC. This sequence encodes CASSPDRQGIYGYTF. The chain employs TRBV27 and TRBJ1-2, with 8 positions matching TRBD1. CDR1 and CDR2 (germline): MNHEY, SMNVEV (reference sequence). V lost 5 bases and J lost 4; bases outside the gene matches: 9. The CDR3 has 15 amino acids.

Here the CDR3 DNA reads TGTGCCAGCTCACCTCGGTCCGGCGGTGAAAAACTGTTTTTT. The encoded protein is CASSPRSGGEKLFF. This chain connects TRBV18 to TRBJ1-4, with D unresolved. V lost 3 bases, J lost 7 bases, and 12 bases lay in between. This CDR3 has 14 residues. CDR1 and CDR2 from the germline V gene are KGHSH and LQKENI.

The genes are TRBV30 and TRBJ1-4, with D possibly being TRBD1 (6 bases). Germline CDR1 is GTSNPN and CDR2 is SVGIG (reference sequence). This CDR3 has 14 amino acids. With 0 bases removed from V and 7 bases from J, the gap between germline ends came to 12 bases. For the CDR3, the DNA is TGTGCCTGGAGTGTAGCAACAGGGACTGAAAAACTGTTTTTT. Translation gives CAWSVATGTEKLFF.

The V call is TRBV5-5, the J call TRBJ2-7, with TRBD2 identical over 8 bases. The CDR3 is made up of 13 amino acids. The ends lost 2 bases at V and 3 bases at J; junction bases unmatched: 1. The germline gives CDR1 SGHKS, CDR2 YYEKEE (reference sequence). CDR3 sequence (DNA): TGTGCCAGCAGCTTTAGCGGGAACTACGAGCAGTACTTC. Its translation is CASSFSGNYEQYF.

The sample holds one count of this clone. The chain couples TRBV12-5 to TRBJ1-1; maybe TRBD1 (6 bases). V was trimmed by 6 bases and J by 5 bases, leaving 13 bases between them. CDR1 LGHNT and CDR2 FRNRAP come from the germline V gene. This CDR3 spans 13 amino acids. The CDR3 spells CASGSYDRTEAFF. The CDR3 DNA reads TGTGCTAGTGGGAGCTACGACAGGACTGAAGCTTTCTTT.

J is TRBJ1-6 and V is TRBV28; D uncertain. The CDR3 covers 12 residues. V lost 8 bases and J 8 bases, leaving 10 bases between the germline ends. The germline CDR1 and CDR2 sequences are MDHEN and SYDVKM. This chain's CDR3 is CASSLPDSPLHF. In nucleotides, the CDR3 is TGTGCCAGCTCCCTCCCTGATTCACCCCTCCACTTT.

The genes are TRBV19 and TRBJ1-1; unclear D gene. Trimming left V 3 bases short and J 1 base short, with 6 bases between. There are 13 residues in the CDR3. In germline, CDR1 is LNHDA, CDR2 SQIVND (reference sequence). Written as DNA, the CDR3 is TGTGCCAGTAGTATTTTTAAGAACACTGAAGCTTTCTTT. Residues: CASSIFKNTEAFF.

This clone was counted a few times. The chain joins TRBV7-9 to TRBJ1-3; 8 bases line up with TRBD1. Looked up from germline, CDR1 is SEHNR and CDR2 is FQNEAQ (reference sequence). This CDR3 is built from 14 residues. V shed 5 bases and J 7 bases; nucleotides not matched to a gene: 7. DNA of the CDR3: TGTGCCAGCAGCCCACAGGGGGTTGGGAACACCATATATTTT. This sequence encodes CASSPQGVGNTIYF.